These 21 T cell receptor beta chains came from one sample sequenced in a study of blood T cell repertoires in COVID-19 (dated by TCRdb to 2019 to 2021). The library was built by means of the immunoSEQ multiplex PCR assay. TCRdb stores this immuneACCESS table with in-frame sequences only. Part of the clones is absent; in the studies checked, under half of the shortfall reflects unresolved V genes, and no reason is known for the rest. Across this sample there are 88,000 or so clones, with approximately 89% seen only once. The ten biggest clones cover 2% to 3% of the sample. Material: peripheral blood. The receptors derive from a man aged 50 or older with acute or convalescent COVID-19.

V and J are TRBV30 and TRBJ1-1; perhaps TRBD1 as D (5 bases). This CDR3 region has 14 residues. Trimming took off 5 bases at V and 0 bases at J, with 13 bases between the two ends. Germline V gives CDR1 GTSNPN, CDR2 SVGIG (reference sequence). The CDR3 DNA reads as TGTGCCTGGCGTTCAGGGTTCATGAACACTGAAGCTTTCTTT. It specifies CAWRSGFMNTEAFF.

The CDR3: CASTTQVVGELFF. DNA for the CDR3: TGTGCCAGCACCACACAGGTGGTCGGGGAGCTGTTTTTT. The gene calls are TRBV12-3 or TRBV12-4 and TRBJ2-2; D possibly corresponds to TRBD1 (5 bases). The CDR3 runs 13 residues. V shed 7 bases and J shed 7 bases, with 13 bases lying between them.

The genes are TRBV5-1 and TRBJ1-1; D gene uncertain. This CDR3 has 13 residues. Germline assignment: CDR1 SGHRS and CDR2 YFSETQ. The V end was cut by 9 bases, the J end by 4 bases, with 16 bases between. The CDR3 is CATRGSGSTEAFF. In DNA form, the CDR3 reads TGCGCCACCAGAGGGAGTGGTAGCACTGAAGCTTTCTTT.

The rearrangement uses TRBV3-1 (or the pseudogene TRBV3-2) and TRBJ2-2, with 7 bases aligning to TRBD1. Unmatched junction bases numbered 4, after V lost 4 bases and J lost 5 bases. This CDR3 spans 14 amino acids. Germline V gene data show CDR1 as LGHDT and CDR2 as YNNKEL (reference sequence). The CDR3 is CASSRGQQTGELFF. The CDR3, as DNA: TGTGCCAGCAGCCGGGGACAGCAGACCGGGGAGCTGTTTTTT.

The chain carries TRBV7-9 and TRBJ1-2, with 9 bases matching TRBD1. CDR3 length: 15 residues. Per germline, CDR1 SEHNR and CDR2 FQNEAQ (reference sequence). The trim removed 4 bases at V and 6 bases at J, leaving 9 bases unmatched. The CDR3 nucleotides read TGTGCCAGCAGCTCTGCCTTAGGGACAGGGAATGGCTACACCTTC. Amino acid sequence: CASSSALGTGNGYTF.

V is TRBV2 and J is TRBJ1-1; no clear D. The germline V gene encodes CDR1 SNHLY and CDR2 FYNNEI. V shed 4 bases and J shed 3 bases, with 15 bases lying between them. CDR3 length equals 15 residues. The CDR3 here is CASSVGLLGDTEAFF. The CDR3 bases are TGTGCCAGCAGTGTTGGACTCTTGGGCGACACTGAAGCTTTCTTT.

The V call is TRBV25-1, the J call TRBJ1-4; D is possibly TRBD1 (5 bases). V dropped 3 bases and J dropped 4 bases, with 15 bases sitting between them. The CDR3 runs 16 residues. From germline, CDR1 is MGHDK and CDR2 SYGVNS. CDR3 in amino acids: CASSDLRRGSNEKLFF. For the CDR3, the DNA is TGTGCCAGCAGTGATTTAAGGAGGGGCAGTAATGAAAAACTGTTTTTT.

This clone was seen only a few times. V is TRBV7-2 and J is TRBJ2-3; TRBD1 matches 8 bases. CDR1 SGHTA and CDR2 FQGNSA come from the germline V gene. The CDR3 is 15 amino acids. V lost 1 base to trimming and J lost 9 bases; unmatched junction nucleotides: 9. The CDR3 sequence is CASSLVAVQGATQYF. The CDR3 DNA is TGTGCCAGCAGCTTAGTGGCCGTCCAGGGGGCAACGCAGTATTTT.

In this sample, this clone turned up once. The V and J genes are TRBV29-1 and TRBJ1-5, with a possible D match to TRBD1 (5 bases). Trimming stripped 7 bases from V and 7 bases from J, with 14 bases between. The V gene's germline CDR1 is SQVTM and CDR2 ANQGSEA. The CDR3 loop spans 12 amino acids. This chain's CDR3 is CSGGHAGQPQHF. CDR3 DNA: TGCAGCGGTGGACATGCTGGACAGCCCCAGCATTTT.

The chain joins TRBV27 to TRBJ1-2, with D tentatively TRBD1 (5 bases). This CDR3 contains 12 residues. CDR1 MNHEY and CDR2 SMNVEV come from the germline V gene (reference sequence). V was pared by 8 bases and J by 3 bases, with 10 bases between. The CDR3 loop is CASGQGDYGYTF. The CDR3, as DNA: TGTGCCAGCGGCCAGGGTGACTATGGCTACACCTTC.

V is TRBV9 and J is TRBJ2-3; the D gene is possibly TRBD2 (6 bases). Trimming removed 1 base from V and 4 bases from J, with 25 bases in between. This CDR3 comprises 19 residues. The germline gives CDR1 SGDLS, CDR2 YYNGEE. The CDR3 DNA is TGTGCCAGCAGCGTAACCCAATCGGGACTCCTGACCTACTCAGATACGCAGTATTTT. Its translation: CASSVTQSGLLTYSDTQYF. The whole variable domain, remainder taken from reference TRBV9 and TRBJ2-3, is DSGVTQTPKHLITATGQRVTLRCSPRSGDLSVYWYQQSLDQGLQFLIQYYNGEERAKGNILERFSAQQFPDLHSELNLSSLELGDSALYFCASSVTQSGLLTYSDTQYFGPGTRLTVL.

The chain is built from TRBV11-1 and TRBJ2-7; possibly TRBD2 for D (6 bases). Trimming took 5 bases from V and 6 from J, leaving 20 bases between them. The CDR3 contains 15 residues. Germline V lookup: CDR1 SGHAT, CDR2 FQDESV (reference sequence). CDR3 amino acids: CASSRGLVVSSEQYF. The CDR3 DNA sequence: TGTGCCAGCAGCCGGGGGTTGGTAGTTTCTTCCGAGCAGTACTTC.

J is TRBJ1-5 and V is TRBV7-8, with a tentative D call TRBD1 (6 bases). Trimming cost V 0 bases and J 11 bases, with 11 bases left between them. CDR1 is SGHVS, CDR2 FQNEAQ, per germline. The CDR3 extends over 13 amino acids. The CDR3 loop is CASSLAGDMAQHF. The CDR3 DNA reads TGTGCCAGCAGCTTAGCAGGGGACATGGCCCAGCATTTT.

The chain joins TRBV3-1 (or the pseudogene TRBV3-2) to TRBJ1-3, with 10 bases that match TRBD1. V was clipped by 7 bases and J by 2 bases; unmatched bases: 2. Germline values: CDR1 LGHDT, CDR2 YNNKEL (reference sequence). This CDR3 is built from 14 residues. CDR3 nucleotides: TGTGCCAGCACTGGGACAGGGGCTGGAAACACCATATATTTT. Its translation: CASTGTGAGNTIYF.

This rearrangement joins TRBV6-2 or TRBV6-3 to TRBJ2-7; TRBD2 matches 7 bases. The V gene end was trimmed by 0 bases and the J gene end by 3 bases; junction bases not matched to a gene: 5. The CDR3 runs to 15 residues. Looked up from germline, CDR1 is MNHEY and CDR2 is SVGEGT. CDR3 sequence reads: CASSYSLAPGYEQYF. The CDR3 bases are TGTGCCAGCAGTTACTCACTAGCGCCGGGCTACGAGCAGTACTTC.

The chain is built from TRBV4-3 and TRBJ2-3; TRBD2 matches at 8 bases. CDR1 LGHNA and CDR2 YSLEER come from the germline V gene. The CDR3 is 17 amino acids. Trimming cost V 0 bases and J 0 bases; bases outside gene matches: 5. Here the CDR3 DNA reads TGCGCCAGCAGCCAAGACGTAGCGGGGTGGAGCACAGATACGCAGTATTTT. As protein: CASSQDVAGWSTDTQYF.

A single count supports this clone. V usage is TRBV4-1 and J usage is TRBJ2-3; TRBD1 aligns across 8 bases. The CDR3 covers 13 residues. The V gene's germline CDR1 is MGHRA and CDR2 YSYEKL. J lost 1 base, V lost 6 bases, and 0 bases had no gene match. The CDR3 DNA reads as TGCGCCAGCAGGGGACAGGGCACAGATACGCAGTATTTT. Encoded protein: CASRGQGTDTQYF.

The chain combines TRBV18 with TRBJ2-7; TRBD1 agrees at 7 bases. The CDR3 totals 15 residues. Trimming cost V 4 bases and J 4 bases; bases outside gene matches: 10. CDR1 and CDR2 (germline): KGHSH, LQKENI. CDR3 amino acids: CASSRSEGARYEQYF. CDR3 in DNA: TGTGCCAGCTCACGGTCCGAGGGGGCAAGATACGAGCAGTACTTC. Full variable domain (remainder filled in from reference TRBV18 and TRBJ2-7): NAGVMQNPRHLVRRRGQEARLRCSPMKGHSHVYWYRQLPEEGLKFMVYLQKENIIDESGMPKERFSAEFPKEGPSILRIQQVVRGDSAAYFCASSRSEGARYEQYFGPGTRLTVT.

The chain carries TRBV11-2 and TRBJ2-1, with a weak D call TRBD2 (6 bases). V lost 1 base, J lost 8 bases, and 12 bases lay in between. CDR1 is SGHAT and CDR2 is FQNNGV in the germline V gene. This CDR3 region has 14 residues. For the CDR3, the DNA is TGTGCCAGCAGCTTAGTTGGTTGGGAGGATGAGCAGTTCTTC. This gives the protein CASSLVGWEDEQFF.

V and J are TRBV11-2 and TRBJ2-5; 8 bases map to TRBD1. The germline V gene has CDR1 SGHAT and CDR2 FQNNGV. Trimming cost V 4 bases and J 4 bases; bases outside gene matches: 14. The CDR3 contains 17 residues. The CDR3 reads CASSSSRGQGASETQYF. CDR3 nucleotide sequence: TGTGCCAGCAGCTCGTCAAGAGGGCAGGGGGCTTCAGAGACCCAGTACTTC.

CDR3 amino acids: CASSSTDPRGGTGELFF. DNA for the CDR3: TGTGCCAGCAGCTCCACAGACCCCCGGGGGGGCACCGGGGAGCTGTTTTTT. V and J are TRBV7-9 and TRBJ2-2; 8 bases are shared with TRBD2. CDR3 length: 17 amino acids. Germline V gene data show CDR1 as SEHNR and CDR2 as FQNEAQ (reference sequence). Losses at the gene ends were 4 bases for V and 4 bases for J; bases not matched to a gene: 11. Together with reference TRBV7-9 and TRBJ2-2, the CDR3 gives the full variable domain: DTGVSQNPRHKITKRGQNVTFRCDPISEHNRLYWYRQTLGQGPEFLTYFQNEAQLEKSRLLSDRFSAERPKGSFSTLEIQRTEQGDSAMYLCASSSTDPRGGTGELFFGEGSRLTVL.